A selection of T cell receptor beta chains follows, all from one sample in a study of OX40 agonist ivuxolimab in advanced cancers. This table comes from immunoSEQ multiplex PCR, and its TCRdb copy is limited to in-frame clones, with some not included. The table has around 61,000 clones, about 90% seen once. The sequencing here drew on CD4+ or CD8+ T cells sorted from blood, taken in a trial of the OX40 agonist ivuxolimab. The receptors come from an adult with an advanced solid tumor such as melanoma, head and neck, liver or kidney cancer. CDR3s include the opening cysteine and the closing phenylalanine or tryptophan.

CDR3aa: CASSYAPGSRGYGYTF; v_gene: TRBV6-6
CDR3aa: CASSPLAGTDTQYF; v_gene: TRBV13
CDR3aa: CASSQGLASTDTQYF; v_gene: TRBV13
CDR3aa: CASSWDGSSYEQYF; v_gene: TRBV7-9
CDR3aa: CASSYPTSGQGCIGNQPQHF; v_gene: TRBV6-9
CDR3aa: CASRGGYYNEQFF; v_gene: TRBV28
CDR3aa: CASSFDSRGGANVLTF; v_gene: TRBV27
CDR3aa: CASSEYGEGTNTGELFF; v_gene: TRBV25-1
CDR3aa: CASSLDLNTEAFF; v_gene: TRBV13
CDR3aa: CASSQRLAGVSQEQFF; v_gene: TRBV4-1
CDR3aa: CASREDGAGYTDTQYF; v_gene: TRBV2
CDR3aa: CASSLAIEDRDTQYF; v_gene: TRBV11-2
CDR3aa: CATSRDLGGQPQHF; v_gene: TRBV15
CDR3aa: CASRNTGYGYTF; v_gene: TRBV28
CDR3aa: CASRSGGSGNTIYF; v_gene: TRBV6-6
CDR3aa: CASSLVQGEAFF; v_gene: TRBV13
CDR3aa: CASSFPRAGGTNYGYTF; v_gene: TRBV28
CDR3aa: CASSGGPTDTGELFF; v_gene: TRBV18
CDR3aa: CATSRGQGYQPQHF; v_gene: TRBV15
CDR3aa: CASSQDSVEQFF; v_gene: TRBV4-2
CDR3aa: CASSPGEGTQHF; v_gene: TRBV4-1
CDR3aa: CSVGVGSGNTIYF; v_gene: TRBV29-1
CDR3aa: CASSRGSWKLFF; v_gene: TRBV4-1
CDR3aa: CASSYGLAGGSSYNEQFF; v_gene: TRBV27
CDR3aa: CASAYSNQPQHF; v_gene: TRBV19
CDR3aa: CASSLTRSPTDTQYF; v_gene: TRBV7-3
CDR3aa: CATSGGPWDRGYEQYF; v_gene: TRBV15
CDR3aa: CASSLSLDTQYF; v_gene: TRBV7-8
CDR3aa: CASSLDAPGVSGNTIYF; v_gene: TRBV7-6
CDR3aa: CASSPNRVSTDTQYF; v_gene: TRBV6-5
CDR3aa: CAWSGTGFYEQYF; v_gene: TRBV30
CDR3aa: CASSVGRIQNTEAFF; v_gene: TRBV6-1
CDR3aa: CASSQDSGGAGNTIYF; v_gene: TRBV4-3
CDR3aa: CASGLQNRYGPGGTEAFF; v_gene: TRBV12-5